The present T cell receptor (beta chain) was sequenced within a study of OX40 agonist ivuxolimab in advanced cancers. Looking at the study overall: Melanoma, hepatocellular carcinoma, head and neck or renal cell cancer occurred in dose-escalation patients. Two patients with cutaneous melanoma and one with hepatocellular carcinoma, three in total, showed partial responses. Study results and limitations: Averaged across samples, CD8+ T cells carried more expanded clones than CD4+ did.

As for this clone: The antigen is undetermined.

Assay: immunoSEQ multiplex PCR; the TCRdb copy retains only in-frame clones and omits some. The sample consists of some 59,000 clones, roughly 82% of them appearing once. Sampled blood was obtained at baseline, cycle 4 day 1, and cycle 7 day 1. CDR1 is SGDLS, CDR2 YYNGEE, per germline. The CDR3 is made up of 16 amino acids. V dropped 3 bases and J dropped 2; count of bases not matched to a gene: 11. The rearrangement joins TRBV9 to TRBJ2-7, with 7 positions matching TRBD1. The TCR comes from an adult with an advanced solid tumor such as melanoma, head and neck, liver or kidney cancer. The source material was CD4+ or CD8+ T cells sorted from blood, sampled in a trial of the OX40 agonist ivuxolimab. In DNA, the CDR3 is TGTGCCAGCAGCGGGAGACCCGGACAGGCCACCTACGAGCAGTACTTC. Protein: CASSGRPGQATYEQYF.